This T cell receptor beta chain stems from a study of blood T cell repertoires in COVID-19. Overall study context: The analysed material was cDNA or gDNA that came from T cells, B-cell-depleted T cells, or PBMCs.

This CDR3 has 14 amino acids. CDR1 and CDR2 (germline): LNHDA, SQIVND (reference sequence). Germline trimming cut 6 bases from V and 2 bases from J; bases unmatched to any gene: 6. In terms of age and location, participants ranged from roughly 18 to 90 years and lived in about two dozen US areas. Original analysis: Estimation of nucleated cell counts relied on the amplification of reference gene primers. Data came from immunoSEQ multiplex PCR; TCRdb stores just in-frame clones and leaves some out. V, J and clone size are taken as reported in that table, and D and trimming were inferred from the DNA itself. This table holds over 300,000 clones, around 90% found once.

V gene TRBV19 combines with J gene TRBJ1-1; TRBD1 agrees at 7 bases. The sample comprised PBMCs or T cells enriched from blood (not recorded which). This sequence originates from a woman aged 25 to 39 who had recovered from COVID-19. The CDR3 is CASSRRDRNTEAFF. CDR3 bases: TGTGCCAGTAGCCGCCGGGACAGAAACACTGAAGCTTTCTTT.